The 11 T cell receptor beta chains presented below share a single source sample, sequenced in a study of T cell repertoires in cytomegalovirus infection. TCRdb ran MiXCR on the reads and lists one entry per CDR3 protein. Here the sample spans about 250,000 distinct CDR3 sequences, roughly an eighth being singletons. The sample taken for sequencing was PBMCs. The source is a human donor in good health (CMV status not recorded). Some clones in this sample may be carry-over from other donors' samples.

This chain connects TRBV15 to TRBJ2-4; 8 bases match TRBD1. Germline CDR1 reads LNHNV; CDR2 reads YYDKDF (reference sequence). Losses at the gene ends were 5 bases for V and 3 bases for J; bases not matched to a gene: 6. The CDR3 extends over 15 amino acids. The CDR3 DNA follows: TGTGCCACCAGCCAACCGGACAGGGACAAAAACATTCAGTACTTC. Protein product: CATSQPDRDKNIQYF.

At least ten counts were recorded for this clonotype. The chain recombines TRBV7-2 with TRBJ1-1; D uncertain. V lost 5 bases and J 0 bases, leaving 7 bases between the germline ends. The CDR3 totals 13 residues. CDR1 and CDR2 from the germline V gene are SGHTA and FQGNSA. The chain's CDR3 is CASSNTVNTEAFF. Here the CDR3 DNA reads TGTGCCAGCAGCAACACAGTGAACACTGAAGCTTTCTTT.

The chain has TRBV7-9 and TRBJ1-5; the match to TRBD1 covers 7 bases. The V and J ends lost 7 bases and 5 bases, in that order; junction bases with no gene match: 8. CDR3 length: 14 amino acids. CDR1 is SEHNR and CDR2 is FQNEAQ in the germline V gene (reference sequence). In nucleotides, the CDR3 is TGTGCCAGCACCGAGACAGGGCGGGATCAGCCCCAGCATTTT. This encodes CASTETGRDQPQHF.

Concerning this clonotype itself: The junction does not match germline at one end; this may be a read error. The gene calls are TRBV20-1 and TRBJ1-1, with D possibly being TRBD1 (6 bases). Germline values: CDR1 DFQATT, CDR2 SNEGSKA (reference sequence). The CDR3 is made up of 14 amino acids. CDR3 sequence reads: CSASTGRGNTEAFF. The CDR3 DNA reads as TGCAGCGCTAGTACAGGGCGGGGGAACACTGAAGCTTTCTTT.

There are a few counts of this clonotype. The V call is TRBV5-5, the J call TRBJ1-5; no reliable D call. The V end was cut by 0 bases, the J end by 5 bases, with 9 bases between. In germline, CDR1 is SGHKS, CDR2 YYEKEE (reference sequence). This CDR3 has 14 residues. CDR3 residues: CASSLALRDQPQHF. CDR3 nucleotides: TGTGCCAGCAGCTTGGCCTTAAGAGATCAGCCCCAGCATTTT.

This clonotype appeared many times. The genes are TRBV7-9 and TRBJ2-5; 8 bases match TRBD2. The CDR3 consists of 14 residues. Losses at the gene ends were 5 bases for V and 3 bases for J; bases not matched to a gene: 5. From germline, CDR1 is SEHNR and CDR2 FQNEAQ (reference sequence). The CDR3 loop reads CASSPRGLEETQYF. The CDR3 region has the DNA TGTGCCAGCAGCCCAAGGGGACTAGAAGAGACCCAGTACTTC.

CDR3 coding DNA: TGTGCCAGCAGCCGGGGACAGGACCGCACCGGGGAGCTGTTTTTT. Amino acids: CASSRGQDRTGELFF. The J gene is TRBJ2-2, the V gene TRBV5-4, with 8 bases lining up with TRBD1. CDR3 length: 15 amino acids. Germline V gene sequence: CDR1 SGHNT, CDR2 YYREEE (reference sequence). V was pared by 4 bases and J by 4 bases, with 6 bases of the junction left unmatched.

This clonotype has at least ten counts. V usage is TRBV7-2 and J usage is TRBJ2-7; 12 nucleotides align to TRBD2. The CDR3 has 15 amino acids. The V segment lost 5 bases and the J segment 1 base; nucleotides outside the gene matches: 3. Per germline, CDR1 SGHTA and CDR2 FQGNSA. The CDR3 reads CASSRLAGASYEQYF. The CDR3 nucleotides are TGTGCCAGCAGCCGACTAGCGGGAGCGTCCTACGAGCAGTACTTC.

This clonotype was seen a handful of times. The chain employs TRBV15 and TRBJ1-1; possibly TRBD1 for D (6 bases). The CDR3 has 15 residues. The germline V gene encodes CDR1 LNHNV and CDR2 YYDKDF (reference sequence). Trimming took 3 bases from V and 4 from J, leaving 15 bases between them. The CDR3 bases are TGTGCCACCAGCAGTGATGGGGGCAAAGGCACTGAAGCTTTCTTT. Protein sequence: CATSSDGGKGTEAFF.

Ten or more counts support this clonotype. The chain uses TRBV7-3 and TRBJ2-7; TRBD2 matches 11 bases. CDR3 length: 13 residues. Germline lookup yields CDR1 SGHTA and CDR2 FQGTGA. V was clipped by 5 bases and J by 9 bases; unmatched bases: 6. The CDR3 sequence: CASSPAGLAVQYF. DNA of the CDR3: TGTGCCAGCAGCCCGGCGGGACTAGCGGTGCAGTACTTC.

This clonotype has at least ten counts. This sequence joins TRBV28 and TRBJ2-5; possibly TRBD1 for D (5 bases). The length of the CDR3 is 15 residues. The germline V and J ends were trimmed by 8 bases and 3 bases, with 19 bases remaining between them. CDR1 and CDR2 (germline): MDHEN, SYDVKM. The CDR3 DNA reads as TGTGCCAGCTCGGAACAGGACAAGAAAGAAGAGACCCAGTACTTC. It is translated as CASSEQDKKEETQYF.